This T cell receptor (beta chain) was found in a study of CD8 T cells in ankylosing spondylitis. V trimming: 3 bases; J trimming: 4 bases; junction bases outside the gene matches: 9. The CDR3 has 16 amino acids. In germline, CDR1 is DFQATT, CDR2 SNEGSKA (reference sequence). This clonotype was picked up many times. Making use of molecular barcodes, quantitative 5'-RACE generated TCR beta libraries. Using its own MiXCR run on the 5' RACE reads, TCRdb lists one record per CDR3 protein. Of 300,000 to 350,000 distinct CDR3 sequences listed, more than 20% are singletons. The sequencing input was blood, either unsorted or a sorted T cell fraction (not recorded which). This sequence was found in a female donor with ankylosing spondylitis or in good health (not recorded which). The rearrangement joins TRBV20-1 to TRBJ2-1, with 10 bases fitting TRBD1. CDR3 in DNA: TGCAGTGCTAGGGGGGACAGGGGTTTATCGTACAATGAGCAGTTCTTC. Its translation: CSARGDRGLSYNEQFF.